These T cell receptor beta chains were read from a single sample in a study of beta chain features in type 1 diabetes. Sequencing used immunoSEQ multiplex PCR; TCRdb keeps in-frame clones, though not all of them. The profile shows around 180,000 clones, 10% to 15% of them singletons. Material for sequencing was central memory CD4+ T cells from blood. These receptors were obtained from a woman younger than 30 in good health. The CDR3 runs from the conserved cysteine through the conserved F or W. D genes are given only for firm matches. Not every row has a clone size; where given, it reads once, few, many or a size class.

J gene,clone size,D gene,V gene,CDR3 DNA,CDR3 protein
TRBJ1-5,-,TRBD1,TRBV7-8,TGTGCCAGCAGCTTAGGAGACAGGGGCAATCAGCCCCAGCATTTT,CASSLGDRGNQPQHF
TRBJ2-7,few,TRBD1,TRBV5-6,TGTGCCAGCAGCTTGGCGAAGGGACAGGGCAGATGGGAGCAGTACTTC,CASSLAKGQGRWEQYF
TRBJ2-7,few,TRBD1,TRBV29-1,TGCAGCGTTCTCCAGGGGGCGCGCGCTACCTACGAGCAGTACTTC,CSVLQGARATYEQYF
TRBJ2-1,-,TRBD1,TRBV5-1,TGCGCCAGCAGCTCACCAGGGGGTGAGCAGTTCTTC,CASSSPGGEQFF
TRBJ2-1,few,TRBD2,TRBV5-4,TGTGCCACCCTGGACGGCCTAGCGGGAGGTAATGAGCAGTTCTTC,CATLDGLAGGNEQFF
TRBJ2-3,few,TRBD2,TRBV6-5,TGTGCCAGCAGCCTTAGCGGGGAAAGCACAGATACGCAGTATTTT,CASSLSGESTDTQYF
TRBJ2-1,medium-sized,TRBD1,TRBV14,TGTGCCAGCCAGGGACAGCTGTACAATGAGCAGTTCTTC,CASQGQLYNEQFF
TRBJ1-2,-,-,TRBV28,TGTGCCAGCAGCTCATCACACGATTGGGGCCGCTTC,CASSSSHDWGRF
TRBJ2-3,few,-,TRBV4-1,TGCGCCAGCAGCCAAGTGCGAAGTTCGCCCACAGATACGCAGTATTTT,CASSQVRSSPTDTQYF
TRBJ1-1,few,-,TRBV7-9,TGTGCCAGCAGCTTAGTCCAGGGTTTCACTGAAGCTTTCTTT,CASSLVQGFTEAFF
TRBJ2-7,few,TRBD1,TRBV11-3,TGTGCCAGACCCCGGGACAGTGCTGCAGGGGTGTACTTC,CARPRDSAAGVYF
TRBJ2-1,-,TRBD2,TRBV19,TGTGCCAGTAGTACCTTTAGCGGGAGCACCCACAATGAGCAGTTCTTC,CASSTFSGSTHNEQFF
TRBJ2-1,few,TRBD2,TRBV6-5,TGTGCCAGCAGTTGGACTAGCGGGAGTACCTATGAGCAGTTCTTC,CASSWTSGSTYEQFF
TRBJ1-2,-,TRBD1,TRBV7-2,TGTGCCAGCAGCGCCATCAGAAGGACAGGGGGAAACTATGGCTACACCTTC,CASSAIRRTGGNYGYTF
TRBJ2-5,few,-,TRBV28,TGTGCCAGTGGGAGGGGGTCCCAAGAGACCCAGTACTTC,CASGRGSQETQYF
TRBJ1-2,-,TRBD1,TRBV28,TGTGCCAGCAGTTTCTACGACAGGGGCTCATCCTTC,CASSFYDRGSSF
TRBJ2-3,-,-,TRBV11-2,TGTGCCAGCAGCTTAGCCCAGGGATTCACAGATACGCAGTATTTT,CASSLAQGFTDTQYF
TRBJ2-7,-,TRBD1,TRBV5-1,TGCGCCAGCAGCTTTACAGGGGGGAGCTCCTACGAGCAGTACTTC,CASSFTGGSSYEQYF
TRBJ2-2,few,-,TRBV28,TGTGCCAGCAGCGAGACGAACACCGGGGAGCTGTTTTTT,CASSETNTGELFF
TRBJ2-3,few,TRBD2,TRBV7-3,TGTGCCAGCAGCTCGACTAGCGGGAGGGCAGATACGCAGTATTTT,CASSSTSGRADTQYF
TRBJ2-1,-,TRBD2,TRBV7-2,TGTGCCAGCAGCACTAGGCTAGGGACTAGCAATGAGCAGTTCTTC,CASSTRLGTSNEQFF
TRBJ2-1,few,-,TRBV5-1,TGCGCCAGCAGCTTGAACTCTGCATTAAATGAGCAGTTCTTC,CASSLNSALNEQFF
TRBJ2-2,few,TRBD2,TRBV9,TGTGCCAGCAGCCTTGTCGCGGGAGGGCGGATCACCGGGGAGCTGTTTTTT,CASSLVAGGRITGELFF
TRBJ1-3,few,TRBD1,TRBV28,TGTGCCAGCAGTGACGCCGGGACAGGGGGCTCTGGAAACACCATATATTTT,CASSDAGTGGSGNTIYF
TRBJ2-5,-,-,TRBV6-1,TGTGCCAGCAGTGAACTGGAGACCCAGTACTTC,CASSELETQYF
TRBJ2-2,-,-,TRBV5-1,TGCGCCAGCAGGTTACAGGCTCCGAACACCGGGGAGCTGTTTTTT,CASRLQAPNTGELFF
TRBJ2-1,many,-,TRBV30,TGTGCCTGGAGTGTGGACTTAAACAATGAGCAGTTCTTC,CAWSVDLNNEQFF
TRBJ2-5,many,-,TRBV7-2,TGTGCCAGCAGCTCAGGGGATACCGGCCAAGAGACCCAGTACTTC,CASSSGDTGQETQYF
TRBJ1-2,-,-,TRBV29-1,TGCAGCGTTGGCGAGGGGAGGTATGGTGGCTACACCTTC,CSVGEGRYGGYTF
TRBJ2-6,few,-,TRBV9,TGTGCCAGCAGCGTGAAGTGGCACACTGGGGCCAACGTCCTGACTTTC,CASSVKWHTGANVLTF
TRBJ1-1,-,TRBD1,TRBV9,TGTGCCAGCAGCCCTTTGACAGGGAGGACTGAAGCTTTCTTT,CASSPLTGRTEAFF
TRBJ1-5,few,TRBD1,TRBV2,TGTGCCAGCAGTGGTCAGGGGGCGGGTCAGCCCCAGCATTTT,CASSGQGAGQPQHF
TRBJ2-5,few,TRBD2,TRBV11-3,TGTGCCAGCAGCGCAGGCAGCGGGAGGGTTAGAGAGACCCAGTACTTC,CASSAGSGRVRETQYF
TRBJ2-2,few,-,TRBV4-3,TGCGCCAGCAGCCAAGACAGGCAGAGTAACACCGGGGAGCTGTTTTTT,CASSQDRQSNTGELFF
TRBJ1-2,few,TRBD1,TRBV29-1,TGCAGCGTAAAACAGGGGGCAGGGGGCTACACCTTC,CSVKQGAGGYTF
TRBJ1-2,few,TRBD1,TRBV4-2,TGTGCCAGCAGCCCGGGACAGGGACCCCTTTTTGGGGGCTACACCTTC,CASSPGQGPLFGGYTF
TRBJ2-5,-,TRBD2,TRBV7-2,TGTGCCAGCAGCAAAAGACTAGCGGGAGATGCGGAGACCCAGTACTTC,CASSKRLAGDAETQYF
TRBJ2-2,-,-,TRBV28,TGTGCCAGCAGTACTCTCACCGGGGAGCTGTTTTTT,CASSTLTGELFF
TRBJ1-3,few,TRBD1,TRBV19,TGTGCCAGTAGTGGACAGGCGATCTCTGGAAACACCATATATTTT,CASSGQAISGNTIYF
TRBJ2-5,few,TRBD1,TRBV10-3,TGTGCCATCAGGAAAGACAGGGACCAAGAGACCCAGTACTTC,CAIRKDRDQETQYF
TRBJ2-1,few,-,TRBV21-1,TGTGCCAGCAGCAAAAACCGGGACACTTACAATGAGCAGTTCTTC,CASSKNRDTYNEQFF
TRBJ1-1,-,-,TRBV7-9,TGTGCCAGCAGCTTAGAGCAGGGTCGGGCTTTCTTT,CASSLEQGRAFF
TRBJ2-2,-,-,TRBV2,TGTGCCAGCAGTGTTAGAGCCGGGGCGAACACCGGGGAGCTGTTTTTT,CASSVRAGANTGELFF